Here is one TCR beta chain with its context. Its cognate antigen is unknown. The data were obtained in a study of T cells in Graves' hyperthyroidism and ophthalmopathy. Study-wide results and limits: Most expanded thyroid clonotypes above 0.001 recurred in blood.

Trimming removed 8 bases from V and 4 bases from J; junction bases left unmatched: 8. This CDR3 comprises 15 residues. Germline V gene lookup returns CDR1 SGHAT and CDR2 FQNNGV. Clinical symptoms, serum thyroxine and TRAb, thyroid ultrasound and orbital computed tomography were used for the diagnoses. It was RNA transcripts that yielded the amplified TCR beta CDR3 regions. In the first-round RT-PCR of the TCR CDR3, the HTBI primer set was used. TCRdb called the multiplex PCR reads again in MiXCR, with one record for every CDR3 protein. The sample carries 500,000 to 650,000 distinct CDR3 sequences, about 14% recorded once.

The chain is built from TRBV11-2 and TRBJ2-2; 9 nucleotides align to TRBD2. This sequence was found in a woman aged 40 to 49 with Graves' hyperthyroidism. Sequencing input: blood. CDR3 nucleotide sequence: TGTGCCAGCGCTTTAATAGCGGGAGCCACCGGGGAGCTGTTTTTT. Its protein is CASALIAGATGELFF.